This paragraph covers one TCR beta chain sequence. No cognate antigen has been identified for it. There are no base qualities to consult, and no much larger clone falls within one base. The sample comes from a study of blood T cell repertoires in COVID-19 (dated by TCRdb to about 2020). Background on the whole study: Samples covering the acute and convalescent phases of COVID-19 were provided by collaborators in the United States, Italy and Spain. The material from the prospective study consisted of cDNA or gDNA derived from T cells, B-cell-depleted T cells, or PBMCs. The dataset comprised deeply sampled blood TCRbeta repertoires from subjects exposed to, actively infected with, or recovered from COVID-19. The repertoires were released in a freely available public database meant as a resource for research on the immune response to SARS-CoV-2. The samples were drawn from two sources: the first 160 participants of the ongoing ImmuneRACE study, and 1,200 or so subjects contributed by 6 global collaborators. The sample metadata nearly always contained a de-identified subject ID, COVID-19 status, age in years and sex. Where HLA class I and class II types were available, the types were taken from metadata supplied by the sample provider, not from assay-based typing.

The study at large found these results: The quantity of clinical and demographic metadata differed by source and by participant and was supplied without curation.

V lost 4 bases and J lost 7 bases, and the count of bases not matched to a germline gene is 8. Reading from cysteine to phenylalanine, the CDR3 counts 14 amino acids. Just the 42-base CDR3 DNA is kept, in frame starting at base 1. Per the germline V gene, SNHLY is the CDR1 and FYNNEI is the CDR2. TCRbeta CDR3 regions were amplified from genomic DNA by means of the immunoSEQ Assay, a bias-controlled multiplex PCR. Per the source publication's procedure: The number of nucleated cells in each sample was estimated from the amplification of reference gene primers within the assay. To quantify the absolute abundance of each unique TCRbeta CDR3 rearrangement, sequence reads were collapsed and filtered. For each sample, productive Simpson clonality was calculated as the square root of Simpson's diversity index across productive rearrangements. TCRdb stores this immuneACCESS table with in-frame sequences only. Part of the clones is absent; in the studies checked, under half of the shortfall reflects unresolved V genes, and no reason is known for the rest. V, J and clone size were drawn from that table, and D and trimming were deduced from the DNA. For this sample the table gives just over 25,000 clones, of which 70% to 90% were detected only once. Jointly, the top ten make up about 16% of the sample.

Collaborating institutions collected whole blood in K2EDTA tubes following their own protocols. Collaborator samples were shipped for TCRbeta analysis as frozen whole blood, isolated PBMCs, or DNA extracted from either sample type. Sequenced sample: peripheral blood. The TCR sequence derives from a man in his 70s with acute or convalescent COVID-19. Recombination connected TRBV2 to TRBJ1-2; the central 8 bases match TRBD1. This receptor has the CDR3 CASSAGQGLSGYTF. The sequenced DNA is TGTGCCAGCAGTGCCGGACAGGGATTGAGTGGCTACACCTTC. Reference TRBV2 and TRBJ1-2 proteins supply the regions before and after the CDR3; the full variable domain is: EPEVTQTPSHQVTQMGQEVILRCVPISNHLYFYWYRQILGQKVEFLVSFYNNEISEKSEIFDDQFSVERPDGSNFTLKIRSTKLEDSAMYFCASSAGQGLSGYTFGSGTRLTVV.